This TCR delta chain was obtained from a study of Vδ1+ human thymocytes. This clone was observed a handful of times. As yet, its antigen is unknown. Sequences come from RNA converted to cDNA by reverse transcription. The CDR3 regions were amplified by multiplex PCR from V-gene primers to a constant-region primer. TCRdb redid clone calling on the multiplex PCR reads using CATT. There are approximately 58,000 delta-chain clones in the sample; about 15% occur only once, and roughly 0.37% lies in the top ten. The CDR3 length is 17 residues. Germline V gene data show CDR1 as TSWWSYY and CDR2 as QGS. Trimming took 0 bases from V and 0 from J, leaving 14 bases between them. Study conclusions and caveats: In the thymus, TRG and TRD repertoires looked highly polyclonal with Gaussian CDR3 lengths.

Material: Vdelta1+ gamma-delta thymocytes from the thymus. Sample subset: FACS-sorted CD3+ TCRalphabeta- TCRVdelta1+ TCRVdelta2- thymocytes. V gene TRDV1 combines with J gene TRDJ1; D is tentatively TRDD2 or TRDD3 (5 bases each). The source of this sequence is a girl in the first two years of life who had congenital heart surgery. CDR3 sequence reads: CALGELGIALHTDKLIF. In nucleotides, the CDR3 is TGTGCTCTTGGGGAACTAGGGATTGCCCTACACACCGATAAACTCATCTTT.